This section outlines one TCR beta chain sequence together with its context. Its antigen is as yet unknown. The data derive from a study of cytomegalovirus exposure and HLA in healthy donors. Study results and limitations: The dataset shows that most TCR sequences were rare, while some public TCRs occurred in many donors.

Germline CDR1 is SGHTA and CDR2 is FQGTGA. V was pared by 4 bases and J by 6 bases, with 5 bases of the junction left unmatched. CDR3 size: 15 residues. There were likely unrecorded immune exposures, though donors were nominally healthy when sampled. The primer mix had 60 Vbeta and 13 Jbeta primers. Sequenced by immunoSEQ multiplex PCR; TCRdb stores in-frame clones only, minus some. This table has over 150,000 clones, around 79% appearing once. Sample: PBMCs. The rearrangement links TRBV7-3 to TRBJ2-1; TRBD2 agrees at 11 bases. The clonotype comes from a young man in good health and CMV-seropositive. The chain's CDR3 is CASSSTSGKLNEQFF. CDR3 coding DNA: TGTGCCAGCAGCTCGACTAGCGGGAAGCTCAATGAGCAGTTCTTC.